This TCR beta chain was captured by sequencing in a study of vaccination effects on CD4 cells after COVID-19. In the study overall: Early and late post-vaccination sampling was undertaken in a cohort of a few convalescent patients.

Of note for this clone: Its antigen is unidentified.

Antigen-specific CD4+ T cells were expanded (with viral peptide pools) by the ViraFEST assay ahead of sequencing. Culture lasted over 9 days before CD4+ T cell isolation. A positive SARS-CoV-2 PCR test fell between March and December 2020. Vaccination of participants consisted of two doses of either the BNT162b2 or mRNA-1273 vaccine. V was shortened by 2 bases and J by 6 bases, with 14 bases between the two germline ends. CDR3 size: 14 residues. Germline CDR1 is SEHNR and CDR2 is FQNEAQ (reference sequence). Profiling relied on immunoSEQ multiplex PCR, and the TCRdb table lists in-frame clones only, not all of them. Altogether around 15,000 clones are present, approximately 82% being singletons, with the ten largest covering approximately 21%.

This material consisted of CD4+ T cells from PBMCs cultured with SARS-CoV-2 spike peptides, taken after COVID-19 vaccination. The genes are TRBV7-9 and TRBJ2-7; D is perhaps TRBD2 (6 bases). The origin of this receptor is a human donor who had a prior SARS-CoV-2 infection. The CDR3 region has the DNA TGTGCCAGCAGCTTAATTGGGACTGCTAGCGAGCAGTACTTC. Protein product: CASSLIGTASEQYF. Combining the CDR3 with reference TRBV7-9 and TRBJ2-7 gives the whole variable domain DTGVSQNPRHKITKRGQNVTFRCDPISEHNRLYWYRQTLGQGPEFLTYFQNEAQLEKSRLLSDRFSAERPKGSFSTLEIQRTEQGDSAMYLCASSLIGTASEQYFGPGTRLTVT.